This T cell receptor (beta chain) was captured in a study of T-cell memory formation after mild COVID-19. This clonotype was recorded a few times. This CDR3 has 14 residues. Per germline, CDR1 PRHDT and CDR2 FYEKMQ (reference sequence). Trimming cost V 5 bases and J 0 bases; bases outside gene matches: 1. From the 5' RACE reads, TCRdb called clonotypes with MiXCR, one entry per CDR3 protein. The data show tens of thousands of distinct CDR3 sequences, around a quarter seen once. This TCR was sampled from a young man who had mild COVID-19 (a few samples of this study predate the infection). Cell type and time point are not known. Source material: PBMCs or a T cell subset sorted from them (not recorded which). The J gene is TRBJ1-1, the V gene TRBV13; 9 bases map to TRBD1. The CDR3 coding sequence is TGTGCCAGCAGCCGACAGGGGGTGAACACTGAAGCTTTCTTT. It is translated as CASSRQGVNTEAFF.